This TCR beta chain was identified in a study of vaccination and CD4 T cells after COVID-19 (dated by TCRdb to 2022 to 2024). A note on the overall study: Convalescent patients had a positive SARS-CoV-2 result on nasal swab PCR, and of these patients, 8 or 9 had mild disease and one had severe disease. Six males and four females were included in the convalescent cohort, with two Hispanic individuals, seven Caucasians, two Asians and one multiracial person represented. Participants got two doses of the Pfizer-BioNTech BNT162b2 vaccine (n=8) or two doses of the Moderna mRNA-1273 vaccine (n=2). Post-COVID blood samples were collected from convalescent patients a median of around 100 days after diagnosis, with a range of roughly 35 to 180 days. Post-vaccine blood samples were collected a median of approximately 68 days after the second vaccine dose, ranging from about 13 to 241 days. For stimulating the cultures, overlapping spike peptide pools were used, derived from SARS-CoV-2 as well as from the common cold coronaviruses HCoV-NL63, HCoV-OC43 and HCoV-229E. Control cultures used a CEFX viral epitope pool as positive control, an HIV-1 Nef peptide pool as negative control, or no peptide. The spike-specific CD4+ TCR repertoire was compared before and after mRNA vaccination in under 11 COVID-19 convalescent patients and a handful of infection-naive healthy vaccine recipients.

The treatment or condition label, as the study defines it: approximately nine-day PBMC culture with coronavirus spike peptide pools or control peptides (ViraFEST assay). The ViraFEST assay was used in the study, in which antigen-specific T cells were expanded with peptide pools and expanded clonotypes were subsequently identified by TCR sequencing. Positive SARS-CoV-2 PCR tests in the convalescent patients dated from March to December 2020, before Alpha, Beta and Delta variants emerged in the United States. About 2 million PBMCs per well were cultured in IMDM with approximately 5.5% human AB serum and 8 to 10 IU/ml IL-2, plus 10 ug/ml peptide pools. Half of the culture medium was replaced with fresh IL-2-containing medium on days 3 and 7. After more than 8 days of culture, CD4+ T cells were isolated by negative selection using the EasySep CD4+ T cell isolation kit. PBMCs were separated from whole blood using Ficoll-Paque Plus gradient centrifugation and then either used fresh or cryopreserved at -140C. Culture conditions were generally each tested in triplicate wells.

This clonotype was seen more than once but under ten times. Its antigen remains unidentified. There are no base qualities to consult, and no much larger clone falls within one base. The library was generated by PCR. DNA from cultured CD4+ T cells underwent TCR sequencing with the Oncomine TCR Beta short-read assay at the Johns Hopkins FTIC core. The QIAamp micro DNA kit was used to extract genomic DNA from the cultured CD4+ T cells. Oncomine TCR Beta libraries from cultured CD4+ T cells were pooled using unique dual indexes and sequenced on an Illumina iSeq 100. The paper's data handling went like this. Non-productive sequences were filtered out, and CDR3s that did not start with C, did not end with F or W, or were shorter than 7 amino acids were discarded. Antigen-specific clonotypes were identified using the MANAFEST web application through comparison of peptide-stimulated wells with reference and other culture wells. Positive clones required FDR below 0.05, an odds ratio above 5, and productive frequency above 0.1% in at least two of three replicate wells. A clonotype was classed as cross-reactive if the clonotype showed significant expansion both in SARS-CoV-2 spike wells and in at least one common cold coronavirus spike condition. Levenshtein distances (stringdist) and unrooted phylogenetic trees (ape) in R version 3.6.1 were used to assess CDR3 homology. The public reads were reprocessed in TCRdb via fastp at Q25 and MiXCR, keeping in-frame beta chains. Rows are combined by CDR3 protein, so each entry shows the most common genes and DNA. The V and J calls follow TCRdb's processing rather than the paper's. For this sample there are fewer than 20,000 distinct CDR3 sequences; about 51% appear just once. 9.6% of the sample goes to the ten largest clones.

On the study overall, not on this receptor specifically: Nearly all vaccine-specific clones in convalescent patients (304 of 307) were mono-reactive for SARS-CoV-2 spike rather than cross-reactive with common cold coronaviruses. In convalescent patients, a median around 84% of post-vaccine SARS-CoV-2-reactive clones were detected only after vaccination, and vaccine-specific priming was suggested by this finding. The number of convalescent patients in the study was relatively small, and the study did not examine early timepoints following natural infection. The median number of SARS-CoV-2-reactive clonotypes rose from 20 to 25 after infection to approximately 41 after vaccination, but the change was not significant.

Sequencing input: CD4+ T cells from blood, cultured in vitro. This sequence was found in a human donor who had recovered from COVID-19.

The DNA is TGTGCCAGCGGCCCGGGGACAGGGGCTCCGAGGACTGAAGCTTTCTTT. Translated, this gives CASGPGTGAPRTEAFF. The V and J segments used are TRBV6-1 and TRBJ1-1; 10 bases in the junction line up with TRBD1. The cysteine opens and the phenylalanine closes a CDR3 of 16 amino acids. Of the read, only the CDR3 DNA is kept; its 48 bases are in frame from base 1. CDR1 MNHNS and CDR2 SASEGT were looked up in the germline V gene. Germline trimming: 8 bases from V, 5 bases from J; junction bases outside gene matches: 14.